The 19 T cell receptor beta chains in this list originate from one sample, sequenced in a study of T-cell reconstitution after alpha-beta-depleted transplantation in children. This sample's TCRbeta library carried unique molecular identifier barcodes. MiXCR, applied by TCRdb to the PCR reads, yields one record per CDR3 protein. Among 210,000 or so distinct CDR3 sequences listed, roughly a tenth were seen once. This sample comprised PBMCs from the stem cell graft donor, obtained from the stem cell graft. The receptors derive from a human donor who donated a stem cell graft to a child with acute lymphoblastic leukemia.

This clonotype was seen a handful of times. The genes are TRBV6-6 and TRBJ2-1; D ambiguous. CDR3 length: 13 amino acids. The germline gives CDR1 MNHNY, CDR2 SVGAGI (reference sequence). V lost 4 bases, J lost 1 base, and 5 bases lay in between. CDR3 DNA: TGTGCCAGCAGTTTTTTATCCTACAATGAGCAGTTCTTC. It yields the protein CASSFLSYNEQFF.

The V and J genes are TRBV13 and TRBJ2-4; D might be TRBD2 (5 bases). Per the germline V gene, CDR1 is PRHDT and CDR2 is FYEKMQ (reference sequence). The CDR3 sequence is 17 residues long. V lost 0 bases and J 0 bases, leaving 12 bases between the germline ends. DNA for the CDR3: TGTGCCAGCAGCTTAGGTGAGGGATACCTAGCCAAAAACATTCAGTACTTC. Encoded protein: CASSLGEGYLAKNIQYF.

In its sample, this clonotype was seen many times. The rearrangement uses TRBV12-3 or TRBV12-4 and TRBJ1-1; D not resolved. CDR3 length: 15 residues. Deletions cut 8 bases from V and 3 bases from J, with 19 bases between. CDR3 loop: CASGRAGRADTEAFF. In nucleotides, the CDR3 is TGTGCCAGCGGGAGGGCGGGGAGGGCGGACACTGAAGCTTTCTTT.

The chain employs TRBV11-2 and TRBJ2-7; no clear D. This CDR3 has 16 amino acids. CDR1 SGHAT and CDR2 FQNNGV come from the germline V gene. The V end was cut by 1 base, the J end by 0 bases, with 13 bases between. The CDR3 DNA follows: TGTGCCAGCAGCTTAGCGGTTGGCAGAAGCTCCTACGAGCAGTACTTC. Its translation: CASSLAVGRSSYEQYF. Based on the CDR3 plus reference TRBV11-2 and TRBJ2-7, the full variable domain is EAGVAQSPRYKIIEKRQSVAFWCNPISGHATLYWYQQILGQGPKLLIQFQNNGVVDDSQLPKDRFSAERLKGVDSTLKIQPAKLEDSAVYLCASSLAVGRSSYEQYFGPGTRLTVT.

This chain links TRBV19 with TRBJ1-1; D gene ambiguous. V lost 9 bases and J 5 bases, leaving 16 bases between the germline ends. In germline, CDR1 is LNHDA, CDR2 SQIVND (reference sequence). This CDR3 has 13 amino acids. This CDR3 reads CASNRALSTEAFF. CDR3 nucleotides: TGTGCCAGCAACAGAGCCCTGAGTACTGAAGCTTTCTTT.

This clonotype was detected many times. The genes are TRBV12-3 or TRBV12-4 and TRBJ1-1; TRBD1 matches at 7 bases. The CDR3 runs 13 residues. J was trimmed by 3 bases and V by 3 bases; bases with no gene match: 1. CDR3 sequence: CASSFTGDTEAFF. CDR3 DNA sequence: TGTGCCAGCAGTTTTACAGGGGACACTGAAGCTTTCTTT.

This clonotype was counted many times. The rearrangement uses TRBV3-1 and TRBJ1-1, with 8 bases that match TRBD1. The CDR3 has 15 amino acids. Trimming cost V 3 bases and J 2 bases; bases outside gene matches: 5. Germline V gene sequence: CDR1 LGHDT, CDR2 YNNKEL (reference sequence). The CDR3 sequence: CASSHAGQGNTEAFF. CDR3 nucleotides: TGTGCCAGCAGCCATGCCGGACAGGGAAACACTGAAGCTTTCTTT.

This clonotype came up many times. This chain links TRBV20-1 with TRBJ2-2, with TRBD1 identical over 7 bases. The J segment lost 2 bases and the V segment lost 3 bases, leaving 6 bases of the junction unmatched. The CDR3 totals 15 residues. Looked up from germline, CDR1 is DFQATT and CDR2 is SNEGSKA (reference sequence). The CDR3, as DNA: TGCAGTGCTAGGGCAGGGGGATCCAACACCGGGGAGCTGTTTTTT. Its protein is CSARAGGSNTGELFF.

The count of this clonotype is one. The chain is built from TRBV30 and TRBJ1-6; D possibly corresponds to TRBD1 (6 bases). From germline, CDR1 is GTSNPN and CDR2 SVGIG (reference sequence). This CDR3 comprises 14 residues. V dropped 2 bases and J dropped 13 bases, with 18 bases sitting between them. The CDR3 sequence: CAWSLDSRRSPLHF. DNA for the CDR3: TGTGCCTGGAGTTTGGACAGTCGAAGATCGCCCCTCCACTTT.

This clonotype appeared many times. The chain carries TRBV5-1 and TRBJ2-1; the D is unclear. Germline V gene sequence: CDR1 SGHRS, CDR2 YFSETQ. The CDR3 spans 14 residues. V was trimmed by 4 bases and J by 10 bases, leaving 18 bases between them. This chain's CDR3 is CASSPRGRPVEQFF. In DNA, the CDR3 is TGCGCCAGCAGCCCTCGAGGACGGCCAGTCGAGCAGTTCTTC.

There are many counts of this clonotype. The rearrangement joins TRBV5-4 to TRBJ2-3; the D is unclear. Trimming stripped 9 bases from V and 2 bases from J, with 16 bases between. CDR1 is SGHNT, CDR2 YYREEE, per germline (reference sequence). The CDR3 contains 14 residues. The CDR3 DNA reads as TGTGCCATCACCGAAAATCAAAACACAGATACGCAGTATTTT. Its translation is CAITENQNTDTQYF.

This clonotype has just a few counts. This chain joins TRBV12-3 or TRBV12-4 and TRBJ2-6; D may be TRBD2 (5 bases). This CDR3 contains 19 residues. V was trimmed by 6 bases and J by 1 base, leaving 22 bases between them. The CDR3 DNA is TGTGCCAGCAGCCAATCGGGGAACAGAGACTTATCTGGGGCCAACGTCCTGACTTTC. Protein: CASSQSGNRDLSGANVLTF.

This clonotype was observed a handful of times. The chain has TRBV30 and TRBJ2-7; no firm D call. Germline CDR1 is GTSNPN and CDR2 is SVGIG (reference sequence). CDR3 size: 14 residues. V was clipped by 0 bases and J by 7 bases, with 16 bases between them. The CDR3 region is CAWSVRGLVGEQYF. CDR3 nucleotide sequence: TGTGCCTGGAGTGTACGAGGTTTAGTTGGGGAGCAGTACTTC. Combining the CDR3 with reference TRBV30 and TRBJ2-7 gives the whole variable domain SQTIHQWPATLVQPVGSPLSLECTVEGTSNPNLYWYRQAAGRGLQLLFYSVGIGQISSEVPQNLSASRPQDRQFILSSKKLLLSDSGFYLCAWSVRGLVGEQYFGPGTRLTVT.

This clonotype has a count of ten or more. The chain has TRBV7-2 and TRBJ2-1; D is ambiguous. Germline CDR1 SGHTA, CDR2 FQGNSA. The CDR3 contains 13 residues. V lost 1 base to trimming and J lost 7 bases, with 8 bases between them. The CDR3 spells CASSLDGLNEQFF. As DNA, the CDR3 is TGTGCCAGCAGCTTAGACGGCCTGAATGAGCAGTTCTTC.

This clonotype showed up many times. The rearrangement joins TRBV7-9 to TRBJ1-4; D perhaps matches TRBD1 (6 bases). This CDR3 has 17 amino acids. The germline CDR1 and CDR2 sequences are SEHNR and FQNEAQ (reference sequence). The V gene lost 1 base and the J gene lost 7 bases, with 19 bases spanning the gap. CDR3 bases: TGTGCCAGCAGCTTAGATTCTCGGGGGCAGGGCCGTGAAAAACTGTTTTTT. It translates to CASSLDSRGQGREKLFF.

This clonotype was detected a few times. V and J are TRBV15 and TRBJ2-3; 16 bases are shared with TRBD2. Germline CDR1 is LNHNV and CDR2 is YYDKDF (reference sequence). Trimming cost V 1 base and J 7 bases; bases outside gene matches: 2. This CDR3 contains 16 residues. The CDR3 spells CATSRGGLAGGHTQYF. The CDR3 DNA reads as TGTGCCACCAGCAGAGGGGGACTAGCGGGGGGGCATACGCAGTATTTT.

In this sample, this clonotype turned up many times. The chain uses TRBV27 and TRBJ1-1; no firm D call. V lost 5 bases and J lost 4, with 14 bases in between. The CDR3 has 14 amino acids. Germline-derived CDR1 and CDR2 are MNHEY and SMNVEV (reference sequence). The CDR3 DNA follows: TGTGCCAGCAGTCCCTTTAGGGAGGGCACTGAAGCTTTCTTT. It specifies CASSPFREGTEAFF.

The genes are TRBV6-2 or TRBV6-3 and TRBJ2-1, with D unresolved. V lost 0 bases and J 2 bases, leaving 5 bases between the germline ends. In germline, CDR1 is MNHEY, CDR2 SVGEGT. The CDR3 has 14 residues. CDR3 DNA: TGTGCCAGCAGTTACTCAGGCGCCTACAATGAGCAGTTCTTC. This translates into CASSYSGAYNEQFF.

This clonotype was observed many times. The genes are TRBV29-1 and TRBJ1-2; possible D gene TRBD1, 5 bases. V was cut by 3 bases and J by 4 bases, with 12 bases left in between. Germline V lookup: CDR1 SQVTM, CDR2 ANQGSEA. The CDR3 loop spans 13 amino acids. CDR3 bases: TGCAGCGTTGAGGGGGGAGCCGTCTATGGCTACACCTTC. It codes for CSVEGGAVYGYTF.